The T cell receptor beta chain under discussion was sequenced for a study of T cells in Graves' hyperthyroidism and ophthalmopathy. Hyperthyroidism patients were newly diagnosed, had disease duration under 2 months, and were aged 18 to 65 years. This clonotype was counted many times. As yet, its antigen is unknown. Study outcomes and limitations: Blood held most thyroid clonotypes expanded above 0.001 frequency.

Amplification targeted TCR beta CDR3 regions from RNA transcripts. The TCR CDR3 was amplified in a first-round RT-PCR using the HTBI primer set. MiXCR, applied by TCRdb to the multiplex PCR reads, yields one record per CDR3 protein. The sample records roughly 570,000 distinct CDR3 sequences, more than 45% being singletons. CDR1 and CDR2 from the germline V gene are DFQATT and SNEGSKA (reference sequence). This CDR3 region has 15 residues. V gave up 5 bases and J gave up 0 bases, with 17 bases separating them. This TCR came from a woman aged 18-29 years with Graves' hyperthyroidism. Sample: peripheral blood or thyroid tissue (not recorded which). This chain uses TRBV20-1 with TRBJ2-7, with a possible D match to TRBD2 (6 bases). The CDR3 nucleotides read TGCAGTGCTCCAGGCCCTAGCGCTCGCTCCTACGAGCAGTACTTC. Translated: CSAPGPSARSYEQYF.